These T cell receptor beta chains were read from a single sample in a study of metastatic and nonmetastatic thyroid tumors. TCRdb re-processed the PCR reads through MiXCR. The sample lists around 44,000 clones, approximately 28% occurring once. The material sequenced was blood. The receptors here all came from a male donor with papillary thyroid cancer or a benign thyroid nodule (not recorded which). Some clones in this sample may be carry-over from other donors' samples. Both conserved end residues are part of each CDR3. The order of the fields is J gene, clone size, D gene, V gene, CDR3 DNA, CDR3 protein. A D gene is named only where the DNA matches it firmly. Some rows have no size entry. The others give once, few or many, or a class for an expanded clone.

>TRBJ1-3|NA|TRBD1|TRBV2
TGTGCCAGCAGGAAAATAGAGGGACAGGGGGCCTTCAACTCTGGAAACACCATATATTTT
CASRKIEGQGAFNSGNTIYF
>TRBJ1-5|once|TRBD1|TRBV20-1
TGCAGTGCGAGAGATACGACAGGGTTGGGGAATCAGCCCCAGCATTTT
CSARDTTGLGNQPQHF
>TRBJ2-2|many|NA|TRBV28
TGTGCCAGCAGCCACGGGGGGCTTGACGTAAACACCGGGGAGCTGTTTTTT
CASSHGGLDVNTGELFF
>TRBJ2-7|NA|TRBD2|TRBV18
TGTGACAGCTCAGCACCGGGAGGCCTGTACGAGCAGTACTTC
CDSSAPGGLYEQYF
>TRBJ2-7|NA|NA|TRBV6-2/TRBV6-3
TGTGCCAGCAGTCCGTGGGGGGCTACTAACGAGCAGTACTTC
CASSPWGATNEQYF
>TRBJ2-7|NA|NA|TRBV7-9
TGTGCCAGCAGCTTCGGACGCGCCTACGAGCAGTACTTC
CASSFGRAYEQYF
>TRBJ1-3|few|NA|TRBV6-1
TGTCCCAGCAGCCAGTCCTCTGCAAACACCATATATTTT
CPSSQSSANTIYF
>TRBJ1-2|NA|TRBD1|TRBV18
TGTGCCAGCTCAAAGGACAGGCGCGGCTACACCTTC
CASSKDRRGYTF
>TRBJ2-7|few|NA|TRBV28
TGTGCCAGCAGTTTGTCCGGAGTCTCCTACGAGCAGTACTTC
CASSLSGVSYEQYF
>TRBJ2-1|NA|NA|TRBV14
TGTGCCAGCAGCCCTTACCGGACTACCCGGCTCAGTGAGCAGTTCTTC
CASSPYRTTRLSEQFF
>TRBJ2-6|many|TRBD1|TRBV19
TGTGCCAGTAGTGTTAACAGGGGGCTTGGTGCTGGGGCCAACGTCCTGACTTTC
CASSVNRGLGAGANVLTF
>TRBJ2-7|NA|NA|TRBV7-9
TGTGCCACCCCGTGGATAGCGGTGAGCTCCTACGAGCAGTACTTC
CATPWIAVSSYEQYF
>TRBJ1-5|few|TRBD1|TRBV6-1
TGTGCCAGCAGTAGGGACAGGGGGCTGATGGGCAATCAGCCCCAGCATTTT
CASSRDRGLMGNQPQHF
>TRBJ1-1|NA|NA|TRBV11-2
TGTGCCAGCAGCTTAGTAACCAATGGGTTAGCTTTCTTT
CASSLVTNGLAFF
>TRBJ1-2|many|NA|TRBV30
TGTGCCTGGTCAAGCAACTATGGCTACACCTTC
CAWSSNYGYTF
>TRBJ2-2|NA|TRBD1|TRBV20-1
TGCAGTGCCCCAAAGTGGGGACAGACGAACACCGGGGAGCTGTTTTTT
CSAPKWGQTNTGELFF
>TRBJ2-5|few|NA|TRBV6-1
TGTACCAGCAGAGGAATCGAGGGAGAACAAGAGACCCAGTACTTC
CTSRGIEGEQETQYF
>TRBJ1-3|many|NA|TRBV5-4
TGTGCCAGCAGCTTGGAGGCACGGGTTGGAAACACCATATATTTT
CASSLEARVGNTIYF
>TRBJ1-5|many|TRBD1|TRBV30
TGTGCCTGGGATCAACAGGGGAATCAGCCCCAGCATTTT
CAWDQQGNQPQHF
>TRBJ2-3|many|TRBD2|TRBV6-1
TGTGCCAGCAGTGAGGGGGCGGGGGGGCCTTCAGATACGCAGTATTTT
CASSEGAGGPSDTQYF
>TRBJ1-3|NA|NA|TRBV18
TGTGCCAGCTCTGACGTGTGCTCTGGATACACCATATATTTT
CASSDVCSGYTIYF
>TRBJ2-7|medium-sized|NA|TRBV12-3/TRBV12-4
TGTGCCAGCAGCGTCGTCTGGGAGCCGTACTTC
CASSVVWEPYF
>TRBJ2-7|NA|TRBD2|TRBV5-1
TGCGCCAGCAGCCTGCGGGAGATAGACCACGAGCAGTACTTC
CASSLREIDHEQYF
>TRBJ2-7|NA|NA|TRBV19
TGTGCCCACAATGGGCCCTACCCCTACGAGCAGTACTTC
CAHNGPYPYEQYF
>TRBJ1-2|NA|NA|TRBV20-1
TGCAGTGCCCCTGGGTGGTACGTCTACACCTTC
CSAPGWYVYTF
>TRBJ2-3|NA|NA|TRBV20-1
TGCAGTGCTAGGGGGGGATGGGGTACTAGTAGCACAGATACGCAGTATTTT
CSARGGWGTSSTDTQYF
>TRBJ2-3|NA|NA|TRBV27
TGTGCGAGCTGGATTTTCCGCACAGATACGCAGTATTTT
CASWIFRTDTQYF
>TRBJ1-1|NA|TRBD1|TRBV28
TGTGCCAGCAGTCCTAGGCAGGGGGAGGCTGAAGCTTTCTTT
CASSPRQGEAEAFF